This entry concerns a single TCR beta chain. These data are taken from a study of blood T cell repertoires in COVID-19. Overall study: Donors in the United States, Italy and Spain gave samples during acute or convalescent COVID-19. T cells, B-cell-depleted T cells, or PBMCs provided the cDNA or gDNA that served as material.

As handled by the study authors: For nucleated cells, counts were estimated from reference gene primer amplification. Measured with immunoSEQ multiplex PCR; TCRdb has only the in-frame clones, and not every one. From that table come the V and J calls and clone size; the DNA was used to work out D and trimming. The data contain about 370,000 clones, 80% to 90% of them seen just once; the ten biggest clones take up around 3%. Seattle patient enrollment occurred during active infection, with longitudinal follow-up thereafter. V shed 3 bases, J shed 3 bases, and the junction held 15 bases outside the gene matches. The CDR3 spans 19 residues. CDR1 KGHSH and CDR2 LQKENI come from the germline V gene.

The sample was peripheral blood. The receptor was derived from a woman in her twenties or thirties with COVID-19, enrolled during active disease. This chain connects TRBV18 to TRBJ2-5, with 11 bases that match TRBD2. CDR3 region: CASSPTPVIAGGLEETQYF. The CDR3 DNA follows: TGTGCCAGCTCACCTACGCCAGTAATAGCGGGGGGGCTCGAAGAGACCCAGTACTTC.